This T cell receptor beta chain originates from a study of blood T cell repertoires in COVID-19. For the study at large: COVID-19 samples collected from the United States, Italy and Spain covered acute and convalescent phases. From T cells, B-cell-depleted T cells, or PBMCs came the material, which was cDNA or gDNA.

Per the original methods: Amplification of reference gene primers was used by the study to estimate nucleated cell counts. TCRdb keeps only in-frame clones here, not all; method: immunoSEQ multiplex PCR. V and J calls and clone size are copied from that table; D and trimming were computed from the DNA. The sample comprises roughly 56,000 clones, approximately 91% of which are singletons, and 5.5% to 6.5% rests with the top ten. Unmatched junction bases numbered 2, after V lost 4 bases and J lost 2 bases. From germline, CDR1 is LNHDA and CDR2 SQIVND (reference sequence). The CDR3 is 14 residues long. The chain carries TRBV19 and TRBJ2-5, with 9 bases fitting TRBD1. The TCR comes from a man aged 45-60 years with active COVID-19. Sequencing was carried out using peripheral blood. The CDR3 coding sequence is TGTGCCAGTAGTACGACAGGGGGGCAAGAGACCCAGTACTTC. It specifies CASSTTGGQETQYF.